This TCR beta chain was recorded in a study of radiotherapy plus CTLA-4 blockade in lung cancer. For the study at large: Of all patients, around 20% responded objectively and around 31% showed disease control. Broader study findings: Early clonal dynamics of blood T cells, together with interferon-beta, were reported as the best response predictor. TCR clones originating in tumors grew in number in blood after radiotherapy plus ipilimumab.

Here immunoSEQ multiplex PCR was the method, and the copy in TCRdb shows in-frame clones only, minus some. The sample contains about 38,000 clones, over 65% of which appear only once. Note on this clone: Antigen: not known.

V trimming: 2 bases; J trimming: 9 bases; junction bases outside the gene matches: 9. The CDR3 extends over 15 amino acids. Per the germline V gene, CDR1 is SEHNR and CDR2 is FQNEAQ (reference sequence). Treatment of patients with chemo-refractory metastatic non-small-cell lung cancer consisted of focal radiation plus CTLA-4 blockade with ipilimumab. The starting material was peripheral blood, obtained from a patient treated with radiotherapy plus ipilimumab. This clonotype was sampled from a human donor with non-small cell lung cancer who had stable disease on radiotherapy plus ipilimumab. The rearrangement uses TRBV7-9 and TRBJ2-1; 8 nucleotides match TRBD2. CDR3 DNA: TGTGCCAGCAGCTTAAGCCGCGGGGCGGGGGGTGAGCAGTTCTTC. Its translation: CASSLSRGAGGEQFF.